These 8 T cell receptor beta chains came from one sample sequenced in a study of blood T cell repertoires in COVID-19. The table came from immunoSEQ multiplex PCR; TCRdb's copy has only in-frame clones and leaves some out. Here the sample spans under 300,000 clones, 80% to 90% being singletons. The sample taken for sequencing was peripheral blood. These receptors were collected from a woman in her twenties or thirties with COVID-19, enrolled during active disease.

V gene TRBV5-1 combines with J gene TRBJ2-3, with TRBD2 matching 12 bases. Germline V CDR1 and CDR2: SGHRS, YFSETQ. The CDR3 has 17 amino acids. The V and J ends lost 3 bases and 5 bases, in that order; junction bases with no gene match: 10. The CDR3 here is CASSWPPSGGAKDTQYF. Here the CDR3 DNA reads TGCGCCAGCAGCTGGCCCCCTAGCGGGGGGGCCAAAGATACGCAGTATTTT.

The rearrangement uses TRBV11-2 and TRBJ2-3, with a tentative D call TRBD2 (7 bases). Trimming took 4 bases from V and 10 from J, leaving 21 bases between them. CDR3 length: 15 amino acids. Looked up from germline, CDR1 is SGHAT and CDR2 is FQNNGV. Here the CDR3 DNA reads TGTGCCAGCAGCTATTTGGCGGGGGCCCTCCGGGCGCAGTATTTT. It encodes CASSYLAGALRAQYF. Full variable domain (remainder filled in from reference TRBV11-2 and TRBJ2-3): EAGVAQSPRYKIIEKRQSVAFWCNPISGHATLYWYQQILGQGPKLLIQFQNNGVVDDSQLPKDRFSAERLKGVDSTLKIQPAKLEDSAVYLCASSYLAGALRAQYFGPGTRLTVL.

V gene TRBV19 combines with J gene TRBJ1-2; D is unclear. Germline CDR1 reads LNHDA; CDR2 reads SQIVND (reference sequence). This CDR3 comprises 12 residues. V lost 5 bases and J 4 bases, leaving 8 bases between the germline ends. CDR3 region: CASSLQPYGYTF. CDR3 nucleotide sequence: TGTGCCAGTAGTCTACAGCCCTATGGCTACACCTTC.

V usage is TRBV2 and J usage is TRBJ1-5; D is undetermined. The CDR3 contains 15 residues. Looked up from germline, CDR1 is SNHLY and CDR2 is FYNNEI. The V and J ends lost 7 bases and 7 bases respectively, with 20 bases between them. The CDR3 region has the DNA TGTGCCAGCACCCTTGTCCCCGGGGAGGGCCAGCCCCAGCATTTT. The encoded protein is CASTLVPGEGQPQHF. The full variable domain, completed using reference TRBV2 and TRBJ1-5, is EPEVTQTPSHQVTQMGQEVILRCVPISNHLYFYWYRQILGQKVEFLVSFYNNEISEKSEIFDDQFSVERPDGSNFTLKIRSTKLEDSAMYFCASTLVPGEGQPQHFGDGTRLSIL.

The chain is built from TRBV5-4 and TRBJ2-5; 12 nucleotides match TRBD2. The CDR3 is 14 residues long. CDR1 and CDR2 from the germline V gene are SGHNT and YYREEE (reference sequence). After removal of 3 bases from V and 5 bases from J, the junction contained 2 bases not matched to a gene. CDR3 DNA sequence: TGTGCCAGCAGCTCCGGGACTAGCGGGGAGACCCAGTACTTC. Its translation: CASSSGTSGETQYF.

This clone was seen once. The J gene is TRBJ1-2, the V gene TRBV29-1, with D possibly matching TRBD1 (6 bases). Germline CDR1 reads SQVTM; CDR2 reads ANQGSEA. The CDR3 runs to 12 residues. V was trimmed by 4 bases and J by 5 bases, leaving 11 bases between them. Written as DNA, the CDR3 is TGCAGCGTTGTAGGGACATTATATGGCTACACCTTC. Translated: CSVVGTLYGYTF.

The chain uses TRBV6-2 or TRBV6-3 and TRBJ2-2; D unclear. The length of the CDR3 is 14 residues. The germline V gene has CDR1 MNHEY and CDR2 SVGEGT. V was clipped by 0 bases and J by 5 bases, with 7 bases between them. The CDR3: CASSYSRSTGELFF. CDR3 DNA sequence: TGTGCCAGCAGTTACTCGCGCTCTACCGGGGAGCTGTTTTTT.

The V and J genes are TRBV7-6 and TRBJ2-7; TRBD2 matches 9 bases. The CDR3 runs 15 residues. CDR1 is SGHVS and CDR2 is FNYEAQ in the germline V gene. The V segment lost 1 base and the J segment 6 bases; nucleotides outside the gene matches: 7. In DNA form, the CDR3 reads TGTGCCAGCAGCTTAGAAGGGACTAGCTTGTCCGAGCAGTACTTC. This codes for CASSLEGTSLSEQYF.